This entry concerns a single T cell receptor beta chain. These data originate in a study of control samples from healthy donors and cancer patients. The method was immunoSEQ multiplex PCR; TCRdb's version includes in-frame clones alone and lacks a portion of them. This table holds 65,000 to 80,000 clones, about 89% found once. The receptor was isolated from a woman between 50 and 59 years old with colorectal cancer. Material: PBMCs.

DNA of the CDR3: TGTGCCAGCAGTGGACCGGGACAGAAGTTCTTC. This sequence encodes CASSGPGQKFF. This chain links TRBV12-3 or TRBV12-4 with TRBJ2-1; 7 nucleotides line up with TRBD1. CDR3 size: 11 residues. The J segment lost 14 bases and the V segment lost 5 bases, leaving 6 bases of the junction unmatched.